This T cell receptor beta chain was recovered during a study of shared clonotypes between healthy human individuals. Findings of the study overall: Sharing of clonotypes among donors was expected to vary with sequencing depth. Estimated clonotype richness was generally higher in naive than memory subsets.

The CDR3 is 14 residues long. Germline CDR1 and CDR2: SGDLS and YYNGEE. J gave up 7 bases and V 0 bases, and 0 bases lay outside the gene matches. Generated by immunoSEQ multiplex PCR, the TCRdb table keeps only in-frame clones and is missing some. The sample lists 2 million to 3 million clones; roughly 93% were seen once. The study separated CD4+ cells into CD45RA+ naive and CD45RA-negative memory subsets. This clone was recorded a few times. The antigen is unknown. The same CDR3 can be traced to other DNA sequences in this sample. Source material: naive CD4+ T cells from PBMCs. The subset was: CD45RA+ positively selected. The TCR was taken from a man younger than 35 in good health. Some clones in this sample may be carry-over from other donors' samples. V usage is TRBV9 and J usage is TRBJ2-1, with 11 bases aligning to TRBD2. The CDR3 coding sequence is TGTGCCAGCAGCGTAGGGACTAGCGGGAATGAGCAGTTCTTC. This codes for CASSVGTSGNEQFF.